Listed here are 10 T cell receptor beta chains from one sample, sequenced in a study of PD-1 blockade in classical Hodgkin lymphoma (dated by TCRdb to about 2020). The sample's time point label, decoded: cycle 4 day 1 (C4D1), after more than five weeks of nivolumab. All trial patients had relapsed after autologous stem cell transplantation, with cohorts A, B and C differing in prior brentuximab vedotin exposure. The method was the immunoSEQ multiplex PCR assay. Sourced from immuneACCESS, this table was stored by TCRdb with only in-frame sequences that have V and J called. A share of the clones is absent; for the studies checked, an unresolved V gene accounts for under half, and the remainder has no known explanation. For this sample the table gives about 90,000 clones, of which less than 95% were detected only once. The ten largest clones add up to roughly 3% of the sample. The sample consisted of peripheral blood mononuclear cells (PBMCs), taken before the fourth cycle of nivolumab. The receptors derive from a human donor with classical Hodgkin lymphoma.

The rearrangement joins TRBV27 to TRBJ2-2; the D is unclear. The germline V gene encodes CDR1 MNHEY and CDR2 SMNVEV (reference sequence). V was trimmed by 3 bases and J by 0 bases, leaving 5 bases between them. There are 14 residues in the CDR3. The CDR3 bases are TGTGCCAGCAGTTTTGGAACGAACACCGGGGAGCTGTTTTTT. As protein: CASSFGTNTGELFF.

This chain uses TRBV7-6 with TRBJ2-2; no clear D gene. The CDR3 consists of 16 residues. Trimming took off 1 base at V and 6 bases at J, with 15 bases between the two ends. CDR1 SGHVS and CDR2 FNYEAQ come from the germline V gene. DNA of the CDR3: TGTGCCAGCAGCTTAGGCTACAGCCCAGCCGCCGGGGAGCTGTTTTTT. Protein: CASSLGYSPAAGELFF.

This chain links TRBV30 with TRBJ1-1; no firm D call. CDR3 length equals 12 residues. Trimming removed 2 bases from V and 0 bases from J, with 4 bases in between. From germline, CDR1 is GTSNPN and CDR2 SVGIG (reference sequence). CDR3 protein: CAWSQLNTEAFF. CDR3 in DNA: TGTGCCTGGAGTCAGCTGAACACTGAAGCTTTCTTT.

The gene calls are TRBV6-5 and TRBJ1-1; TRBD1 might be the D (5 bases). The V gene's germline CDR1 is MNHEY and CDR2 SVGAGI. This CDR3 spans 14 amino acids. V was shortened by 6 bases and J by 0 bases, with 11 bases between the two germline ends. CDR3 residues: CASSPGALNTEAFF. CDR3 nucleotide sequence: TGTGCCAGCAGCCCCGGGGCCCTGAACACTGAAGCTTTCTTT.

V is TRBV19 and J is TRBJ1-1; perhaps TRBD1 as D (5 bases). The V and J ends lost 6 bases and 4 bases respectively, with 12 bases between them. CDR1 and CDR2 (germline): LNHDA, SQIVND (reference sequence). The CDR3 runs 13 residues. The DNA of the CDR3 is TGTGCCAGTAGCGAGGGGCCGAGCACTGAAGCTTTCTTT. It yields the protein CASSEGPSTEAFF.

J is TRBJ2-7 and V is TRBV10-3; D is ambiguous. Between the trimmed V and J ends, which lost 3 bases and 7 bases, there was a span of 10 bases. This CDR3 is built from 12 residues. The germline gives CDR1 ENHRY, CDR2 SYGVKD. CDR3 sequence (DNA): TGTGCCATCAGTGAATCGCGGTTTGAGCAGTACTTC. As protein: CAISESRFEQYF.

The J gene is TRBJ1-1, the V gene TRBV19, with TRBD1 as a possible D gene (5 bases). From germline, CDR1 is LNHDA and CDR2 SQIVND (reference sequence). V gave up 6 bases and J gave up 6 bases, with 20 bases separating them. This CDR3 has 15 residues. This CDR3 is CASSQGMRGNAEAFF. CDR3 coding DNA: TGTGCCAGTAGCCAGGGCATGCGGGGAAACGCTGAAGCTTTCTTT.

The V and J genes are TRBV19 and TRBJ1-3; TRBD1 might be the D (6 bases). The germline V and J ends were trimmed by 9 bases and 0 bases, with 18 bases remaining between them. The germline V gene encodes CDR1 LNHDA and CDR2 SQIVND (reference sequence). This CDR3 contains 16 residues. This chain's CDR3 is CASEPGHLLSGNTIYF. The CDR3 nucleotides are TGTGCCAGCGAACCGGGACACCTGCTCTCTGGAAACACCATATATTTT.

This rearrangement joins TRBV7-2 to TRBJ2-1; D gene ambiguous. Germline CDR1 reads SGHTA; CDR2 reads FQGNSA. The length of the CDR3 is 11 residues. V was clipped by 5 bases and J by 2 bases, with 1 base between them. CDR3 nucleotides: TGTGCCAGCAGCCCCTACAATGAGCAGTTCTTC. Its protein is CASSPYNEQFF.

CDR3 sequence reads: CASSIGRRGAPEAFF. The DNA of the CDR3 is TGTGCCAGTAGTATAGGTCGGAGGGGCGCTCCGGAAGCTTTCTTT. V usage is TRBV19 and J usage is TRBJ1-1, with D possibly TRBD1 on 5 matching bases. This CDR3 spans 15 amino acids. The V and J ends lost 1 base and 8 bases respectively, with 17 bases between them. Germline V gives CDR1 LNHDA, CDR2 SQIVND (reference sequence).